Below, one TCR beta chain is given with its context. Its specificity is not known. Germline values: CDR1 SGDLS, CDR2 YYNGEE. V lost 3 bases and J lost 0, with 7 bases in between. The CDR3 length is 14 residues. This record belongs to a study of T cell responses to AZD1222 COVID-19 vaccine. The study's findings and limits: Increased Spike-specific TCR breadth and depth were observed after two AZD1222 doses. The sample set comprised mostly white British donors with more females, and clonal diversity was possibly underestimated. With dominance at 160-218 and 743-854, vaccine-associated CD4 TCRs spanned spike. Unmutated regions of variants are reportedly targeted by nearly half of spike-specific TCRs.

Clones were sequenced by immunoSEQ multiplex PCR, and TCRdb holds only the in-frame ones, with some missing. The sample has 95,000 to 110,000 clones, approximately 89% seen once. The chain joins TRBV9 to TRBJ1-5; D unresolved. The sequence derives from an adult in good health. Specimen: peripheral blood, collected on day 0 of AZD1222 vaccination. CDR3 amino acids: CASSAEDSNQPQHF. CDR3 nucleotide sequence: TGTGCCAGCAGCGCAGAAGATAGCAATCAGCCCCAGCATTTT.